These 31 T cell receptor beta chains share one sample of origin, sequenced in a study of molecular identifiers for immune sequencing clone quantification. TCRdb ran MiXCR on the PCR reads and lists one entry per CDR3 protein. The top ten hold 0.7% to 1% of the sample, which has approximately 670,000 distinct CDR3 sequences, just under 20% seen once. The sequencing sample was made of naive CD8+ T cells from blood, with Jurkat cell RNA spiked in. Described subset: FACS-sorted CD8+CD4-CCR7+CD45RA+ naive T cells. These receptors were obtained from a human donor in good health. Some libraries in this study had Jurkat cell RNA spiked in.

This chain joins TRBV5-4 and TRBJ2-7; TRBD2 aligns across 9 bases. The V segment lost 2 bases and the J segment 3 bases; nucleotides outside the gene matches: 6. The CDR3 runs 15 residues. The germline V gene encodes CDR1 SGHNT and CDR2 YYREEE (reference sequence). The CDR3 DNA follows: TGTGCCAGCAGCTTCTCGGCTAGCGGGAACTACGAGCAGTACTTC. Translated, it gives CASSFSASGNYEQYF.

This clonotype showed up just a few times. Because it lacks the conserved phenylalanine or tryptophan at the end, this CDR3 is likely a read error. V usage is TRBV7-9 and J usage is TRBJ1-2; D ambiguous. Trimming removed 4 bases from V and 1 base from J, with 10 bases in between. In germline, CDR1 is SEHNR, CDR2 FQNEAQ (reference sequence). The CDR3 runs 14 residues. The CDR3, as DNA: TGTGCCAGCAGCTCCCCCACCGGTAACTATGGCTACACCCTC. Protein product: CASSSPTGNYGYTL.

This clonotype was counted at least ten times. The chain couples TRBV27 to TRBJ2-1, with 8 bases aligning to TRBD2. The CDR3 spans 16 residues. J gave up 4 bases and V 2 bases, and 7 bases lay outside the gene matches. Germline V gene data show CDR1 as MNHEY and CDR2 as SMNVEV (reference sequence). CDR3 sequence (DNA): TGTGCCAGCAGTTTACTGGGACTAGATGCTTACAATGAGCAGTTCTTC. Encoded protein: CASSLLGLDAYNEQFF.

Note on this clonotype: Given a much more abundant clone one base away, this may be a read error. V usage is TRBV4-1 and J usage is TRBJ2-1; D possibly corresponds to TRBD1 (6 bases). With 2 bases removed from V and 9 bases from J, the gap between germline ends came to 11 bases. Germline CDR1 and CDR2: MGHRA and YSYEKL. The length of the CDR3 is 13 residues. This CDR3 is CASSQIRGGEQFF. Here the CDR3 DNA reads TGCGCCAGCAGCCAAATCAGGGGCGGTGAGCAGTTCTTC.

This clonotype occurred many times. V usage is TRBV19 and J usage is TRBJ2-3, with D uncertain. The germline V and J ends were trimmed by 5 bases and 7 bases, with 16 bases remaining between them. The CDR3 runs 14 residues. The germline CDR1 and CDR2 sequences are LNHDA and SQIVND (reference sequence). CDR3: CASSFTASPNTQYF. The CDR3 DNA reads TGTGCCAGTAGTTTTACTGCCTCTCCGAATACGCAGTATTTT.

This clonotype was seen repeatedly, ten times or more. The chain's CDR3 is CASSEMGQAGNQPQHF. As DNA, the CDR3 is TGCGCCAGCAGTGAAATGGGACAGGCCGGCAATCAGCCCCAGCATTTT. This chain connects TRBV10-2 to TRBJ1-5, with 8 bases aligning to TRBD1. This CDR3 contains 16 residues. Germline values: CDR1 WSHSY, CDR2 SAAADI. V trimming: 3 bases; J trimming: 2 bases; junction bases outside the gene matches: 6.

In regard to this clonotype: A much larger clone is a single base away; this may be a read error. The chain is built from TRBV6-5 and TRBJ1-5; possibly TRBD1 for D (6 bases). The CDR3 sequence is 13 residues long. Germline CDR1 and CDR2: MNHEY and SVGAGI. CDR3 nucleotides: TGTGCCAGCAGCCGACAGGTTTATCATCCCCAGCATTTT. Amino acid sequence: CASSRQVYHPQHF.

This clonotype has ten or more counts. The chain combines TRBV29-1 with TRBJ2-2; 10 bases are a match to TRBD1. The CDR3 length is 14 residues. CDR1 and CDR2 from the germline V gene are SQVTM and ANQGSEA. Trimming removed 6 bases from V and 4 bases from J; junction bases left unmatched: 5. In nucleotides, the CDR3 is TGCAGCGTCGACAGGGGGCAAGGCACCGGGGAGCTGTTTTTT. It codes for CSVDRGQGTGELFF.

This clonotype has just a few counts. The chain has TRBV27 and TRBJ2-3, with TRBD2 identical over 12 bases. CDR1 is MNHEY, CDR2 SMNVEV, per germline (reference sequence). J was trimmed by 4 bases and V by 1 base; bases with no gene match: 3. The CDR3 loop spans 16 amino acids. The CDR3 protein is CASSLFLAGGADTQYF. DNA of the CDR3: TGTGCCAGCAGTTTATTTCTAGCGGGGGGGGCAGATACGCAGTATTTT.

This clonotype has a handful of counts. The chain carries TRBV18 and TRBJ2-2; no clear D. CDR3 length: 16 residues. V was cut by 3 bases and J by 3 bases, with 14 bases left in between. Germline CDR1 is KGHSH and CDR2 is LQKENI. CDR3 in DNA: TGTGCCAGCTCACCCCTCCTAACTGTCGACACCGGGGAGCTGTTTTTT. As protein: CASSPLLTVDTGELFF.

The sample holds many counts of this clonotype. J is TRBJ1-1 and V is TRBV4-3, with D possibly matching TRBD1 (5 bases). From germline, CDR1 is LGHNA and CDR2 YSLEER. V was trimmed by 2 bases and J by 0 bases, leaving 13 bases between them. The CDR3 covers 16 residues. CDR3 in amino acids: CASSQMRGPLNTEAFF. CDR3 coding DNA: TGCGCCAGCAGCCAAATGAGGGGCCCTCTGAACACTGAAGCTTTCTTT.

The table lists this clonotype with a few counts. The V and J genes are TRBV27 and TRBJ1-5; D is unresolved. The V gene lost 4 bases and the J gene lost 1 base, with 5 bases spanning the gap. The CDR3 loop spans 13 amino acids. Germline V gene sequence: CDR1 MNHEY, CDR2 SMNVEV (reference sequence). The CDR3 is CASSWQSNQPQHF. In DNA, the CDR3 is TGTGCCAGCAGTTGGCAAAGCAATCAGCCCCAGCATTTT.

The V and J genes are TRBV11-3 and TRBJ2-2; the match to TRBD2 covers 9 bases. V lost 10 bases to trimming and J lost 0 bases; unmatched junction nucleotides: 6. Germline V gene sequence: CDR1 SGHNT, CDR2 YENEEA. CDR3 length equals 15 residues. Here the CDR3 reads CATKTSGSNTGELFF. CDR3 DNA sequence: TGTGCCACCAAGACTAGCGGTTCGAACACCGGGGAGCTGTTTTTT.

This clonotype was seen many times. The chain is built from TRBV29-1 and TRBJ2-1; 10 nucleotides match TRBD2. Germline CDR1 and CDR2: SQVTM and ANQGSEA. J was trimmed by 4 bases and V by 1 base; bases with no gene match: 4. The CDR3 totals 15 residues. CDR3 nucleotides: TGCAGCGTTGAAGGTCTAGCGGGAGTGTACAATGAGCAGTTCTTC. It specifies CSVEGLAGVYNEQFF.

Ten or more counts support this clonotype. One end of the junction does not line up with germline, which may come from a read error. The chain carries TRBV4-1 and TRBJ1-4; 7 nucleotides line up with TRBD1. There are 15 residues in the CDR3. Germline CDR1 and CDR2: MGHRA and YSYEKL. The CDR3 sequence is CASSQVGQTNEKLFF. DNA for the CDR3: TGCGCCAGCAGTCAAGTGGGACAGACTAATGAAAAACTGTTTTTT.

This clonotype was seen ten or more times. The chain recombines TRBV2 with TRBJ1-2, with 11 bases aligning to TRBD1. The J segment lost 6 bases and the V segment lost 4 bases, leaving 7 bases of the junction unmatched. The CDR3 has 15 residues. Looked up from germline, CDR1 is SNHLY and CDR2 is FYNNEI. CDR3 DNA: TGTGCCAGCAGTGCCGAGGACAGGGGGCATCATGGCTACACCTTC. It codes for CASSAEDRGHHGYTF.

For this clonotype: A single base separates this from a much larger clone, so it may be a read error. The V and J genes are TRBV6-5 and TRBJ2-7, with 7 bases lining up with TRBD1. Germline V gene data show CDR1 as MNHEY and CDR2 as SVGAGI. The CDR3 runs to 14 residues. CDR3 coding DNA: TGTGCCAGCAGCTACTCACAGGGGTACTACGGGCAGTACTTC. The encoded protein is CASSYSQGYYGQYF.

V is TRBV29-1 and J is TRBJ2-1; D uncertain. This CDR3 is built from 10 residues. V was shortened by 3 bases and J by 7 bases, with 4 bases between the two germline ends. Germline CDR1 is SQVTM and CDR2 is ANQGSEA. The DNA of the CDR3 is TGCAGCGTTGACGAGAATGAGCAGTTCTTC. Its translation: CSVDENEQFF.

This clonotype was found many times. This chain links TRBV14 with TRBJ1-5; 7 bases map to TRBD1. The germline V gene has CDR1 SGHDN and CDR2 FVKESK. The trim removed 5 bases at V and 3 bases at J, leaving 4 bases unmatched. The CDR3 loop spans 14 amino acids. CDR3 amino acids: CASSTQGINQPQHF. Written as DNA, the CDR3 is TGTGCCAGCAGCACACAGGGGATCAATCAGCCCCAGCATTTT.

In this sample, this clonotype turned up a few times. The chain uses TRBV12-3 or TRBV12-4 and TRBJ1-5, with TRBD1 matching over 7 bases. Trimming at V came to 2 bases and at J to 2 bases, leaving 9 bases not matched to a gene. The length of the CDR3 is 17 residues. The DNA of the CDR3 is TGTGCCAGCAGTTTATTTACCTTCGGGACAGGCAATCAGCCCCAGCATTTT. This encodes CASSLFTFGTGNQPQHF.

For this clonotype: It may be a read error: a sequence one base away is much more abundant. V usage is TRBV5-6 and J usage is TRBJ2-4; D not certain. From germline, CDR1 is SGHDT and CDR2 YYEEEE. The CDR3 sequence is 15 residues long. V lost 1 base, J lost 6 bases, and 14 bases lay in between. The CDR3 protein is CASSLFARRSNIQYF. The CDR3 region has the DNA TGTGCCAGCAGCTTGTTCGCAAGACGTTCAAACATTCAGTACTTC.

Of note for this clonotype: A much bigger clone sits one base away, suggesting this may be a read error. The chain couples TRBV9 to TRBJ2-3, with TRBD2 matching 7 bases. Germline V CDR1 and CDR2: SGDLS, YYNGEE. The CDR3 is made up of 17 amino acids. Trimming took 0 bases from V and 2 from J; bases not matched to a gene: 9. CDR3 sequence (DNA): TGTGCCAGCAGCGTAGCTGCAGCGGGGCTCCCCACAGATACGCAGTATTTT. This codes for CASSVAAAGLPTDTQYF.

This clonotype was observed at least ten times. The rearrangement uses TRBV5-6 and TRBJ2-3; 7 bases match TRBD1. Germline loops: CDR1 SGHDT, CDR2 YYEEEE. Unmatched junction bases numbered 2, after V lost 4 bases and J lost 0 bases. The length of the CDR3 is 14 residues. The CDR3 here is CASSDRDSTDTQYF. DNA for the CDR3: TGTGCCAGCAGCGACAGGGACAGCACAGATACGCAGTATTTT.

With respect to this clonotype: A much bigger clone sits one base away, suggesting this may be a read error. The chain is built from TRBV7-9 and TRBJ1-5; D could derive from TRBD1 or TRBD2 (6 bases each). The tail of the sequence fits TRBJ2-3 better, so the J call may be wrong. Germline assignment: CDR1 SEHNR and CDR2 FQNEAQ (reference sequence). CDR3 length: 15 amino acids. Here the CDR3 reads CASSLGGAGNQPQYF. CDR3 DNA sequence: TGTGCCAGCAGCTTAGGGGGGGCGGGCAATCAGCCCCAGTATTTT.

This clonotype was detected many times. The rearrangement links TRBV7-9 to TRBJ1-5, with no clear D. The V gene's germline CDR1 is SEHNR and CDR2 FQNEAQ (reference sequence). The CDR3 is made up of 15 amino acids. V was cut by 6 bases and J by 6 bases, with 18 bases left in between. In DNA form, the CDR3 reads TGTGCCAGCAGTGGAAAGGGCCCCGGCGGTCAGCCCCAGCATTTT. Amino acid sequence: CASSGKGPGGQPQHF.

Many counts were recorded for this clonotype. The chain links TRBV27 to TRBJ2-7, with D tentatively TRBD1 or TRBD2 (6 bases each). Germline loops: CDR1 MNHEY, CDR2 SMNVEV (reference sequence). This CDR3 contains 15 residues. The V end lost 5 bases, the J end lost 7 bases, and 21 bases lay between the germline ends. CDR3 DNA: TGTGCCAGCAGTCCCCCTGGGGGGCGACCCGCAGAGCAGTACTTC. Translated: CASSPPGGRPAEQYF.

This clonotype occurred a few times. The J gene is TRBJ2-1, the V gene TRBV11-1; possible D gene TRBD1, 5 bases. The CDR3 totals 13 residues. V was clipped by 5 bases and J by 6 bases, with 11 bases between them. Germline V CDR1 and CDR2: SGHAT, FQDESV (reference sequence). The CDR3 here is CASSGRQTNEQFF. As DNA, the CDR3 is TGTGCCAGCAGCGGCCGACAGACCAATGAGCAGTTCTTC.

The V call is TRBV3-1, the J call TRBJ2-1; D not resolved. The CDR3 is made up of 15 amino acids. The germline CDR1 and CDR2 sequences are LGHDT and YNNKEL (reference sequence). V was trimmed by 6 bases and J by 7 bases, leaving 19 bases between them. CDR3 region: CASSFARWLGNEQFF. DNA of the CDR3: TGTGCCAGCAGTTTTGCGAGGTGGCTGGGAAATGAGCAGTTCTTC.

The chain has TRBV20-1 and TRBJ1-1; possibly TRBD1 for D (5 bases). CDR1 is DFQATT and CDR2 is SNEGSKA in the germline V gene (reference sequence). The CDR3 is made up of 11 amino acids. V gave up 5 bases and J gave up 8 bases, with 12 bases separating them. CDR3 coding DNA: TGCAGTGCTCTCCGGACAATCGAAGCTTTCTTT. The encoded protein is CSALRTIEAFF.

Turning to this clonotype: This may come from a read error, since a much larger clone is one base off. J is TRBJ1-2 and V is TRBV20-1, with 7 positions matching TRBD1. Germline lookup yields CDR1 DFQATT and CDR2 SNEGSKA (reference sequence). This CDR3 is built from 17 residues. The CDR3 spells CSARMINEGAVNCGYTF. The CDR3 coding sequence is TGCAGTGCTCGAATGATTAATGAGGGGGCGGTGAACTGTGGCTACACCTTC.

This clonotype has a count of ten or more. The rearrangement uses TRBV10-3 and TRBJ1-2; D is possibly TRBD1 (5 bases). The CDR3 consists of 14 residues. V lost 10 bases and J 4 bases, leaving 19 bases between the germline ends. Germline CDR1 reads ENHRY; CDR2 reads SYGVKD. CDR3 in amino acids: CATGTRGNSYGYTF. The CDR3 DNA reads as TGTGCCACCGGGACCAGAGGGAACTCCTATGGCTACACCTTC.